This T cell receptor (beta chain) stems from a study of T cell responses to AZD1222 COVID-19 vaccine. Germline assignment: CDR1 LNHDA and CDR2 SQIVND (reference sequence). The CDR3 loop spans 17 amino acids. Deletions cut 1 base from V and 3 bases from J, with 16 bases between. In regard to this clone: As yet, its antigen is unknown.

Clones were read by immunoSEQ multiplex PCR, and TCRdb kept only the in-frame ones, dropping some. The data show 54,000 or so clones, around nine tenths seen once. The study, taken as a whole, reports: Recipients of two AZD1222 doses showed rising Spike-specific TCR breadth and depth. Sampling that yielded the repertoires occurred only after the peak T cell response. Most donors were white British and more were female, and clonal diversity was possibly underestimated. Unmutated variant regions are reportedly the target of nearly half of TCRs that are spike-specific.

The sequence was obtained from an adult in good health. The sample consisted of peripheral blood, taken on day 0 of AZD1222 vaccination. V and J are TRBV19 and TRBJ2-1; a possible D gene is TRBD2 (6 bases). DNA for the CDR3: TGTGCCAGTAGTATAGCTCTGATCGGGGACTTCTACAATGAGCAGTTCTTC. As protein: CASSIALIGDFYNEQFF.